Sequencing of this T cell receptor beta chain was carried out in a study of breast tumors, draining lymph nodes, adjacent tissues. Findings and limits, study-wide: Luminal-like breast cancer showed significantly higher tumor–nontumor repertoire similarity than basal-like. Data only fit, rather than demonstrated, lymph node origin of most tumor T cells. Tumors had less TCR diversity than lymph nodes, more than nontumor tissue. Most tumor T cells seemingly derive from lymph node, then expand in tumor.

Trimming shortened V by 3 bases and J by 9 bases, and 15 bases separated the two germline ends. This CDR3 spans 14 amino acids. Germline CDR1 reads KGHSH; CDR2 reads LQKENI. Breast cancer patients provided tissue from their axillary draining lymph nodes. TCRdb re-derived calls from the multiplex PCR reads in MiXCR, one entry per CDR3 protein. The repertoire consists of 100,000 or so distinct CDR3 sequences, with 21% occurring once and the leading ten covering roughly 1.3%. A remark on this clonotype: Antigen: not known.

The TCR sequence derives from a female donor with breast cancer. Some clones in this sample may be carry-over from other donors' samples. This chain links TRBV18 with TRBJ1-3; D is undetermined. The sequenced sample consisted of axillary lymph node tissue. The CDR3: CASSPPADVATIYF. CDR3 in DNA: TGTGCCAGCTCACCCCCGGCGGACGTGGCCACCATATATTTT.